The rows below give T cell receptor beta chains drawn from one sample of a study of blood T cell repertoires in COVID-19. Generated by immunoSEQ multiplex PCR, the TCRdb table keeps only in-frame clones and is missing some. The data show about 190,000 clones, about 87% seen once. The sequenced material came from peripheral blood. All receptors derive from a woman aged 18-30 years who had recovered from COVID-19. Each CDR3 is given with its conserved first and last residue. A D gene is named only where the DNA matches it firmly. Size is stated for part of the rows, as once, few or many counts, or as a class when the clone is expanded.

NA once TRBJ1-4 TRBV5-6 CASSLDPARANEKLFF TGTGCCAGCAGCTTGGATCCAGCGAGGGCTAATGAAAAACTGTTTTTT
TRBD2 NA TRBJ2-2 TRBV28 CASSPLSGRSIGELFF TGTGCCAGCAGTCCTCTGAGCGGGAGAAGTATCGGGGAGCTGTTTTTT
TRBD1 NA TRBJ1-5 TRBV6-5 CASRSTGGNQPQHF TGTGCCAGCAGGTCCACAGGGGGCAATCAGCCCCAGCATTTT
NA NA TRBJ1-1 TRBV27 CASSFGSSTEAFF TGTGCCAGCAGTTTCGGGAGTAGCACTGAAGCTTTCTTT
NA NA TRBJ1-2 TRBV3-1/TRBV3-2 CASSQTDIADGYTF TGTGCCAGCAGCCAGACTGACATAGCGGATGGCTACACCTTC
NA NA TRBJ1-2 TRBV30 CAWSPGLTNYGYTF TGTGCCTGGAGTCCGGGGTTAACTAACTATGGCTACACCTTC
NA NA TRBJ2-7 TRBV7-8 CASSLVRGAYEQYF TGTGCCAGCAGCTTAGTCAGGGGGGCCTACGAGCAGTACTTC
TRBD1 NA TRBJ1-1 TRBV3-1/TRBV3-2 CASSLQGDTEAFF TGTGCCAGCAGCTTACAGGGGGACACTGAAGCTTTCTTT
NA NA TRBJ2-7 TRBV3-1/TRBV3-2 CASRGTVYEQYF TGTGCCAGCAGAGGAACAGTCTACGAGCAGTACTTC
TRBD2 NA TRBJ2-5 TRBV29-1 CSVEGLAAGETQYF TGCAGCGTTGAGGGACTAGCGGCGGGGGAGACCCAGTACTTC
NA NA TRBJ1-1 TRBV11-2 CASSSDGTPNTEAFF TGTGCCAGCAGCTCAGATGGGACACCGAACACTGAAGCTTTCTTT
TRBD1 NA TRBJ2-5 TRBV15 CATSRVGRGLQETQYF TGTGCCACCAGCAGAGTAGGCAGGGGGCTCCAAGAGACCCAGTACTTC
NA NA TRBJ1-2 TRBV3-1/TRBV3-2 CASSQPGLVNTF TGTGCCAGCAGCCAGCCGGGACTCGTGAACACCTTC